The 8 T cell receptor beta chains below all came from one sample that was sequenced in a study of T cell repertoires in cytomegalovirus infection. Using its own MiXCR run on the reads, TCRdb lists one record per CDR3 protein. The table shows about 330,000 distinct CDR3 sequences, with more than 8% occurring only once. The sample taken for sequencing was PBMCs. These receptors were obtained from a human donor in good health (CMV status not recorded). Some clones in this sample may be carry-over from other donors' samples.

The CDR3 DNA is TGTGCCAGCAGTGGAAGGGGGGGGGCGAACACCGGGGAGCTGTTTTTT. Protein product: CASSGRGGANTGELFF. The chain carries TRBV2 and TRBJ2-2; D might be TRBD2 (7 bases). Germline V gene lookup returns CDR1 SNHLY and CDR2 FYNNEI. The CDR3 runs to 16 residues. V shed 4 bases and J shed 0 bases, with 12 bases lying between them.

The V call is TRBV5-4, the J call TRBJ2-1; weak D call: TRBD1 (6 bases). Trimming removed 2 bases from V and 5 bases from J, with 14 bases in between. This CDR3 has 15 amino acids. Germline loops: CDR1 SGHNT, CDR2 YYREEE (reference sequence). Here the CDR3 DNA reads TGTGCCAGCAGCTTAGGGACACCTGAGAACAATGAGCAGTTCTTC. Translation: CASSLGTPENNEQFF.

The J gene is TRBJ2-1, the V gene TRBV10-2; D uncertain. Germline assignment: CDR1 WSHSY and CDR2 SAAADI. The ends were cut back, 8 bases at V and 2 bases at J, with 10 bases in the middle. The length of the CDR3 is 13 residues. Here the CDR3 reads CASSLMAYNEQFF. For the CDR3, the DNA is TGCGCCAGCTCCCTAATGGCCTACAATGAGCAGTTCTTC.

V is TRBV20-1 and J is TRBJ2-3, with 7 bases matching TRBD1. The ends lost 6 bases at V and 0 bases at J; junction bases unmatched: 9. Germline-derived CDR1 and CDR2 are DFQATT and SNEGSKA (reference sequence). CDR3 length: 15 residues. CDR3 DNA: TGCAGTGCCCGTCGGGACAGCTCTAGCACAGATACGCAGTATTTT. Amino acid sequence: CSARRDSSSTDTQYF.

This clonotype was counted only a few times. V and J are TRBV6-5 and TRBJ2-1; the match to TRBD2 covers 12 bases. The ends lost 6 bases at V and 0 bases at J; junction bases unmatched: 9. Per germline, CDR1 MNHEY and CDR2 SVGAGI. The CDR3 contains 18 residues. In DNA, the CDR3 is TGTGCCAGCAGACGGACTAGCGGGGCTCGGAGCTCCTACAATGAGCAGTTCTTC. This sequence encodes CASRRTSGARSSYNEQFF.

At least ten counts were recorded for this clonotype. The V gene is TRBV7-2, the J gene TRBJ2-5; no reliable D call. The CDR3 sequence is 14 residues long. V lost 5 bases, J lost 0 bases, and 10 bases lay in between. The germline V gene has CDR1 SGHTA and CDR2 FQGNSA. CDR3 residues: CASSRGVYQETQYF. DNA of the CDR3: TGTGCCAGCAGCCGTGGGGTGTACCAAGAGACCCAGTACTTC.

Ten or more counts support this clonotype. The CDR3 protein is CASSPGQGNYEQYF. The CDR3, as DNA: TGTGCCAGCAGCCCGGGACAAGGCAACTACGAGCAGTACTTC. This chain connects TRBV6-6 to TRBJ2-7; D may be TRBD1 (6 bases). Trimming shortened V by 6 bases and J by 3 bases, and 15 bases separated the two germline ends. This CDR3 region has 14 residues. Germline CDR1 reads MNHNY; CDR2 reads SVGAGI (reference sequence).

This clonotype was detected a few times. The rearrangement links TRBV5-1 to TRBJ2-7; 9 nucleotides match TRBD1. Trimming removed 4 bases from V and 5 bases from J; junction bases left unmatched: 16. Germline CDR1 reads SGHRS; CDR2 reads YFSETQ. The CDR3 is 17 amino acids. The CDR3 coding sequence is TGCGCCAGCAGCGGAGGGGGACAGGGAAGTCCTAGGCACGAGCAGTACTTC. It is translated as CASSGGGQGSPRHEQYF.